Each of the 5 T cell receptor beta chains below was sequenced from the same sample in a study of cytomegalovirus exposure and HLA in healthy donors. The PCR employed 60 Vbeta primers together with 13 Jbeta primers. Generated by immunoSEQ multiplex PCR, the TCRdb table keeps only in-frame clones and is missing some. The repertoire holds 150,000 to 200,000 clones, with roughly 85% as singletons. Sequences were obtained from PBMCs. The source of these receptors is a woman aged 25-40 years in good health and CMV-seronegative.

V is TRBV6-5 and J is TRBJ1-2; perhaps TRBD1 as D (5 bases). This CDR3 spans 12 amino acids. Per the germline V gene, CDR1 is MNHEY and CDR2 is SVGAGI. Trimming removed 8 bases at V and 7 bases at J, with 14 bases between. This CDR3 reads CASGGQGGGYTF. The CDR3 nucleotides are TGTGCCAGCGGGGGTCAGGGAGGTGGCTACACCTTC.

This chain's CDR3 is CASSPSQGEQYF. The DNA for the CDR3 is TGTGCCAGCAGTCCATCCCAGGGCGAGCAGTACTTC. V is TRBV28 and J is TRBJ2-7; tentative D call: TRBD1 (5 bases). The CDR3 runs 12 residues. V was shortened by 5 bases and J by 6 bases, with 11 bases between the two germline ends. CDR1 and CDR2 from the germline V gene are MDHEN and SYDVKM. The full variable domain, completed using reference TRBV28 and TRBJ2-7, is DVKVTQSSRYLVKRTGEKVFLECVQDMDHENMFWYRQDPGLGLRLIYFSYDVKMKEKGDIPEGYSVSREKKERFSLILESASTNQTSMYLCASSPSQGEQYFGPGTRLTVT.

This clone has a single count. The chain couples TRBV10-1 to TRBJ2-1, with D possibly matching TRBD2 (6 bases). The CDR3 totals 15 residues. The V end lost 2 bases, the J end lost 9 bases, and 17 bases lay between the germline ends. Germline V lookup: CDR1 WNHNN, CDR2 SYGVQD (reference sequence). CDR3 nucleotide sequence: TGCGCCAGCAGTGAGGTAGCCGGGGGTACTAGTGAGCAGTTCTTC. Residues: CASSEVAGGTSEQFF.

The chain is built from TRBV19 and TRBJ2-5; 11 positions match TRBD1. The tail of the sequence fits TRBJ2-7 better, so the J call may be wrong. This CDR3 is built from 15 residues. Germline assignment: CDR1 LNHDA and CDR2 SQIVND (reference sequence). The CDR3 coding sequence is TGTGCCAGTAGTCCCTGGACAGGGGGCGCGGGCGAGCAGTACTTC. It specifies CASSPWTGGAGEQYF.

The J gene is TRBJ2-2, the V gene TRBV14, with D hard to call. Per germline, CDR1 SGHDN and CDR2 FVKESK. V gave up 4 bases and J gave up 3 bases, with 12 bases separating them. This CDR3 contains 15 residues. CDR3 bases: TGTGCCAGCAGCCCGGGTCCTCTAGACACCGGGGAGCTGTTTTTT. It yields the protein CASSPGPLDTGELFF.